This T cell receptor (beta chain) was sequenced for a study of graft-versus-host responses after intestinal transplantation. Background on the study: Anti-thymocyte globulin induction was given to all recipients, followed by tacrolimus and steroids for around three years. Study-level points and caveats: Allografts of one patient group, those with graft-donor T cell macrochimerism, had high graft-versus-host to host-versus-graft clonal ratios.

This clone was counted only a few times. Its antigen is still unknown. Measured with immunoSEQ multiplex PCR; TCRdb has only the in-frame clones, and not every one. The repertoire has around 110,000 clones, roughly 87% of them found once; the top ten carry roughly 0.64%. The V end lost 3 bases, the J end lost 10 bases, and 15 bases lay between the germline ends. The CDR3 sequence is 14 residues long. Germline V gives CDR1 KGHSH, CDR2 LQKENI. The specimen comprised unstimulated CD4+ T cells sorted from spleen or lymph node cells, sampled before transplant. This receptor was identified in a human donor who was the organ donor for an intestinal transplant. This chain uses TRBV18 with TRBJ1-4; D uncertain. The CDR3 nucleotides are TGTGCCAGCTCACCCCCCGCCGGATTTGGAAAACTGTTTTTT. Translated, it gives CASSPPAGFGKLFF. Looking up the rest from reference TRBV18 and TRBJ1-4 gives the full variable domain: NAGVMQNPRHLVRRRGQEARLRCSPMKGHSHVYWYRQLPEEGLKFMVYLQKENIIDESGMPKERFSAEFPKEGPSILRIQQVVRGDSAAYFCASSPPAGFGKLFFGSGTQLSVL.